The 5 T cell receptor beta chains below were found in one sample sequenced in a study of CD8+ T cells in alopecia areata. Treatment indicated: oral pan-JAK inhibitor, 5-10 mg twice daily. RNA extraction was followed by reverse transcription into cDNA, which acted as the sequencing template. Clones were sequenced by immunoSEQ multiplex PCR, and TCRdb holds only the in-frame ones, with some missing. The sample includes 150,000 to 200,000 clones, 60% of them seen just once. The material sequenced was CD4+ T cells sorted from blood, taken at week 24, from a patient treated with tofacitinib. The receptors come from a human donor with alopecia areata.

This clone came up a few times. V is TRBV15 and J is TRBJ1-2, with D tentatively TRBD1 (6 bases). The V and J ends lost 5 bases and 2 bases respectively, with 9 bases between them. This CDR3 is 13 amino acids long. Germline lookup yields CDR1 LNHNV and CDR2 YYDKDF (reference sequence). CDR3 DNA: TGTGCCACCAGCGCCGGACAGAACTATGGCTACACCTTC. Translating gives CATSAGQNYGYTF. The variable domain in full, with the rest retrieved from reference TRBV15 and TRBJ1-2, is DAMVIQNPRYQVTQFGKPVTLSCSQTLNHNVMYWYQQKSSQAPKLLFHYYDKDFNNEADTPDNFQSRRPNTSFCFLDIRSPGLGDTAMYLCATSAGQNYGYTFGSGTRLTVV.

There are a few counts of this clone. The V call is TRBV30, the J call TRBJ2-7; no clear D gene. V was clipped by 0 bases and J by 5 bases, with 8 bases between them. This CDR3 region has 12 residues. Germline CDR1 and CDR2: GTSNPN and SVGIG (reference sequence). The CDR3 loop reads CAWSVHGDEQYF. DNA of the CDR3: TGTGCCTGGAGTGTACATGGGGACGAGCAGTACTTC. The full variable domain, its missing parts supplied by reference TRBV30 and TRBJ2-7, is SQTIHQWPATLVQPVGSPLSLECTVEGTSNPNLYWYRQAAGRGLQLLFYSVGIGQISSEVPQNLSASRPQDRQFILSSKKLLLSDSGFYLCAWSVHGDEQYFGPGTRLTVT.

The J gene is TRBJ2-7, the V gene TRBV30; TRBD2 matches at 8 bases. Germline V gene data show CDR1 as GTSNPN and CDR2 as SVGIG (reference sequence). After removal of 0 bases from V and 3 bases from J, the junction contained 4 bases not matched to a gene. The CDR3 totals 14 residues. CDR3 in DNA: TGTGCCTGGAGTGTACGGCTAGCGGGCTACGAGCAGTACTTC. Protein sequence: CAWSVRLAGYEQYF. The full variable domain, in which reference TRBV30 and TRBJ2-7 provide the parts outside the CDR3, is SQTIHQWPATLVQPVGSPLSLECTVEGTSNPNLYWYRQAAGRGLQLLFYSVGIGQISSEVPQNLSASRPQDRQFILSSKKLLLSDSGFYLCAWSVRLAGYEQYFGPGTRLTVT.

This sequence joins TRBV10-3 and TRBJ2-1; D is undetermined. The CDR3 runs 14 residues. Between the trimmed V and J ends, which lost 8 bases and 0 bases, there was a span of 11 bases. Germline V gene data show CDR1 as ENHRY and CDR2 as SYGVKD. The CDR3 DNA reads TGTGCCATCGGCGAACCGAGCTCCTACAATGAGCAGTTCTTC. Its protein product is CAIGEPSSYNEQFF.

This clone showed up just a few times. V is TRBV7-2 and J is TRBJ2-1, with 8 bases fitting TRBD2. CDR3 length: 16 residues. The germline V gene has CDR1 SGHTA and CDR2 FQGNSA. The trim removed 6 bases at V and 6 bases at J, leaving 13 bases unmatched. DNA for the CDR3: TGTGCCAGCAGAAATTCTCGGGGGGGCCGTTTCAATGAGCAGTTCTTC. Translated: CASRNSRGGRFNEQFF.